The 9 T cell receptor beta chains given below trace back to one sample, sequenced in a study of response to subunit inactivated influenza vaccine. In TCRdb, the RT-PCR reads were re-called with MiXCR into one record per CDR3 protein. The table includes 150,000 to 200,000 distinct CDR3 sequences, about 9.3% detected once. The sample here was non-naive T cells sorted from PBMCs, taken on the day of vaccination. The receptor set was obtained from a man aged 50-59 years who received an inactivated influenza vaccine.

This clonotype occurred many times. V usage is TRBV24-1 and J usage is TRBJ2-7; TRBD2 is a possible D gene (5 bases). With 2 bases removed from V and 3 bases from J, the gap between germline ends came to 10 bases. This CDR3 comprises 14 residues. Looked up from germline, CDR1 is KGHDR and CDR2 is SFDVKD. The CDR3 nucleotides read TGTGCCACCAGTGATTCCGGGGAAAGCTACGAGCAGTACTTC. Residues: CATSDSGESYEQYF.

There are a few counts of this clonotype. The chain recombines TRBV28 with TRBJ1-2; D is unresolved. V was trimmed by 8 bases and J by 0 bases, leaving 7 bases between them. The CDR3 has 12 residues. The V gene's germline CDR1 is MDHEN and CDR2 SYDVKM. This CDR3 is CASVLANYGYTF. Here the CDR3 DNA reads TGTGCCAGCGTTTTAGCTAACTATGGCTACACCTTC.

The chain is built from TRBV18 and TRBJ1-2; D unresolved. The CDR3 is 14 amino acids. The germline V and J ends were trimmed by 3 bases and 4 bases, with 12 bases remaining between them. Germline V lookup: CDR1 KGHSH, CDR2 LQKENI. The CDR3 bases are TGTGCCAGCTCACCCAAGCAGGCATCCTATGGCTACACCTTC. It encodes CASSPKQASYGYTF.

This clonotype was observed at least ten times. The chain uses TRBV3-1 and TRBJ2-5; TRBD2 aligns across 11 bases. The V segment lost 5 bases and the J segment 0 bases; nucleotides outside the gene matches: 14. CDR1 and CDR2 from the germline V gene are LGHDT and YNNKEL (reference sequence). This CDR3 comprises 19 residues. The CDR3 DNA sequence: TGTGCCAGCAGCTCTTCGCTAGCGGGGGGCTACCTGTACCAAGAGACCCAGTACTTC. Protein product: CASSSSLAGGYLYQETQYF.

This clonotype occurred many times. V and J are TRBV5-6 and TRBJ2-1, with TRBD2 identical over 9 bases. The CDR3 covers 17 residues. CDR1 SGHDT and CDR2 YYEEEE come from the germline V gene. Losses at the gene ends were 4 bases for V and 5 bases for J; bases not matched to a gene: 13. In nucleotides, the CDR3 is TGTGCCAGCAGCCCTGGACTAGCGCCATTCCTCCACAATGAGCAGTTCTTC. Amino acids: CASSPGLAPFLHNEQFF.

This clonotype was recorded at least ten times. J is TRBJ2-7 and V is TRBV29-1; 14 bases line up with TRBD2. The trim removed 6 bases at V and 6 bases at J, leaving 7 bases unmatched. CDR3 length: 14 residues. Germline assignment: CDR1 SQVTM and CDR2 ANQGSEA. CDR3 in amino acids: CSVATSGRATEQYF. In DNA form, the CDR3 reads TGCAGCGTAGCGACTAGCGGGAGGGCGACCGAGCAGTACTTC.

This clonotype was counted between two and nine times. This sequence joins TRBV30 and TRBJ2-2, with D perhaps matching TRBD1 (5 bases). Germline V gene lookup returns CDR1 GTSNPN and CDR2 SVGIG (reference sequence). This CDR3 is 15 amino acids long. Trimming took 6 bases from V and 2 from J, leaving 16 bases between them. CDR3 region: CACRQGASNTGELFF. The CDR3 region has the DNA TGTGCCTGTCGCCAAGGGGCGAGTAACACCGGGGAGCTGTTTTTT.

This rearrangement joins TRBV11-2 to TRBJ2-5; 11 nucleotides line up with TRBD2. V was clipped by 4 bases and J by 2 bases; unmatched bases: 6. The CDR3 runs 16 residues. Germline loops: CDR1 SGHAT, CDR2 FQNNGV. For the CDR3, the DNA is TGTGCCAGCAGCTACAACCTAGCGGGGGGACAAGAGACCCAGTACTTC. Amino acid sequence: CASSYNLAGGQETQYF.

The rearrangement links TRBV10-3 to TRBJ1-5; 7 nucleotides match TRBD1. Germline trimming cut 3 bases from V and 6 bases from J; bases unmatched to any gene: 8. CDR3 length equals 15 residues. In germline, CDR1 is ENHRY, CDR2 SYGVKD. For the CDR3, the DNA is TGTGCCATCAGTGATCAGGGGGGGACGGGTCAGCCCCAGCATTTT. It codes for CAISDQGGTGQPQHF.